These 23 T cell receptor beta chains were all obtained from the same sample, sequenced in a study of T cell changes during pregnancy in multiple sclerosis. Method: immunoSEQ multiplex PCR; TCRdb's copy keeps in-frame clones and lacks some. The sample shows fewer than 35,000 clones, around 90% of them seen only once. The source was CD4+ T cells from peripheral blood mononuclear cells, collected in the third trimester of pregnancy. The source of these receptors is a female donor in good health, enrolled as a control in a pregnancy study.

The table lists this clone with a few counts. The chain combines TRBV19 with TRBJ1-1; TRBD1 matches 7 bases. Germline CDR1 and CDR2: LNHDA and SQIVND (reference sequence). Trimming at V came to 4 bases and at J to 11 bases, leaving 7 bases not matched to a gene. The CDR3 spans 12 residues. The CDR3 DNA reads TGTGCCAGTAGTAGCAGAAGGGGGCAGGCTTTCTTT. It codes for CASSSRRGQAFF.

The V and J genes are TRBV5-4 and TRBJ1-1; D gene uncertain. V lost 0 bases and J lost 1, with 10 bases in between. Germline V gives CDR1 SGHNT, CDR2 YYREEE (reference sequence). This CDR3 region has 15 residues. The CDR3 loop reads CASSLGLGGNTEAFF. The CDR3 nucleotides read TGTGCCAGCAGCTTGGGGTTGGGAGGGAACACTGAAGCTTTCTTT.

This chain uses TRBV30 with TRBJ2-7; maybe TRBD2 (7 bases). V was pared by 3 bases and J by 0 bases, with 21 bases between. Germline lookup yields CDR1 GTSNPN and CDR2 SVGIG (reference sequence). The CDR3 consists of 17 residues. CDR3 nucleotides: TGTGCCTGGAGGACGATAGGGGGGGGTGCGAGCTCCTACGAGCAGTACTTC. This gives the protein CAWRTIGGGASSYEQYF.

This clone is a singleton in its sample. The V and J genes are TRBV2 and TRBJ1-4; D remains unclear. The CDR3 runs to 13 residues. Looked up from germline, CDR1 is SNHLY and CDR2 is FYNNEI. Trimming cost V 8 bases and J 7 bases, with 14 bases left between them. In DNA, the CDR3 is TGTGCCAGCCAAAAGGAGGGCCCTGAAAAACTGTTTTTT. Translation gives CASQKEGPEKLFF.

The rearrangement uses TRBV5-1 and TRBJ1-2; D call uncertain. The CDR3 has 13 amino acids. Germline values: CDR1 SGHRS, CDR2 YFSETQ. The V end lost 1 base, the J end lost 3 bases, and 7 bases lay between the germline ends. The CDR3 loop is CASSLNSHYGYTF. The CDR3 coding sequence is TGCGCCAGCAGCTTGAATAGCCACTATGGCTACACCTTC.

The chain carries TRBV7-9 and TRBJ1-1, with D perhaps matching TRBD1 (5 bases). Germline V gives CDR1 SEHNR, CDR2 FQNEAQ (reference sequence). The CDR3 is 16 amino acids. Trimming pared 5 bases from V and 5 bases from J, leaving 21 bases between. The chain's CDR3 is CASSPPTRVLSTEAFF. CDR3 nucleotides: TGTGCCAGCAGCCCCCCTACCAGGGTTTTGTCGACTGAAGCTTTCTTT.

The chain combines TRBV19 with TRBJ2-3; D is unclear. The CDR3 has 13 residues. The V gene lost 5 bases and the J gene lost 2 bases, with 8 bases spanning the gap. Germline CDR1 is LNHDA and CDR2 is SQIVND (reference sequence). The CDR3 spells CASSFQITDTQYF. The CDR3 coding sequence is TGTGCCAGTAGTTTCCAGATCACAGATACGCAGTATTTT.

The chain has TRBV4-3 and TRBJ2-5, with unresolved D. Trimming stripped 1 base from V and 2 bases from J, with 11 bases between. The CDR3 runs to 15 residues. Germline values: CDR1 LGHNA, CDR2 YSLEER. CDR3 coding DNA: TGCGCCAGCAGCCAAGGTGTTGCGAGACAAGAGACCCAGTACTTC. Protein: CASSQGVARQETQYF.

This rearrangement joins TRBV11-2 to TRBJ1-2, with 10 bases identical to TRBD1. The CDR3 consists of 16 residues. CDR1 and CDR2 (germline): SGHAT, FQNNGV. The ends lost 0 bases at V and 7 bases at J; junction bases unmatched: 8. CDR3: CASSLDLATGGFGYTF. The CDR3 DNA sequence: TGTGCCAGCAGCTTAGATTTGGCGACAGGGGGCTTTGGCTACACCTTC.

This rearrangement joins TRBV11-3 to TRBJ2-5, with 7 bases identical to TRBD1. With the DNA end fitting TRBJ2-7 better, the J assignment may be wrong. This CDR3 spans 15 amino acids. Germline V lookup: CDR1 SGHNT, CDR2 YENEEA. In DNA form, the CDR3 reads TGTGCCAGCAGCCCTCCGGGACAGCCGTCCTACGAGCAGTACTTC. Its translation is CASSPPGQPSYEQYF.

This rearrangement joins TRBV7-9 to TRBJ2-7, with a possible D match to TRBD1 (6 bases). Trimming left V 0 bases short and J 5 bases short, with 8 bases between. The CDR3 sequence is 13 residues long. Germline CDR1 reads SEHNR; CDR2 reads FQNEAQ (reference sequence). As DNA, the CDR3 is TGTGCCAGCAGCTTAGCCCAGGGGAACGAGCAGTACTTC. Its translation is CASSLAQGNEQYF.

The chain links TRBV7-6 to TRBJ2-5, with TRBD2 identical over 9 bases. The ends lost 2 bases at V and 4 bases at J; junction bases unmatched: 5. Germline CDR1 is SGHVS and CDR2 is FNYEAQ. This CDR3 is 15 amino acids long. The CDR3 nucleotides read TGTGCCAGCAGCTTATATAGCGGGAGCCCAGAGACCCAGTACTTC. Amino acids: CASSLYSGSPETQYF. Together with reference TRBV7-6 and TRBJ2-5, the CDR3 gives the full variable domain: GAGVSQSPRYKVTKRGQDVALRCDPISGHVSLYWYRQALGQGPEFLTYFNYEAQQDKSGLPNDRFSAERPEGSISTLTIQRTEQRDSAMYRCASSLYSGSPETQYFGPGTRLLVL.

The J gene is TRBJ2-1, the V gene TRBV11-2, with 9 nucleotides matching TRBD2. Trimming cost V 5 bases and J 5 bases; bases outside gene matches: 7. The CDR3 runs to 15 residues. CDR1 is SGHAT and CDR2 is FQNNGV in the germline V gene. CDR3 residues: CASSPPSGTNNEQFF. The CDR3 DNA reads as TGTGCCAGCAGCCCTCCTAGCGGGACTAACAATGAGCAGTTCTTC.

The chain has TRBV5-1 and TRBJ2-1; 14 bases map to TRBD2. V dropped 5 bases and J dropped 0; count of bases not matched to a gene: 7. Germline loops: CDR1 SGHRS, CDR2 YFSETQ. The CDR3 totals 18 residues. CDR3 nucleotide sequence: TGCGCCAGCAGTCGTACCGGGACTAGCGGGAGCTCCTACAATGAGCAGTTCTTC. This encodes CASSRTGTSGSSYNEQFF.

The chain recombines TRBV2 with TRBJ2-2, with 7 bases aligning to TRBD2. CDR3 length equals 15 residues. CDR1 and CDR2 (germline): SNHLY, FYNNEI. V gave up 5 bases and J gave up 4 bases; unmatched junction bases: 7. The CDR3 loop is CASSNLAAFTGELFF. CDR3 sequence (DNA): TGTGCCAGCAGTAACCTAGCGGCTTTCACCGGGGAGCTGTTTTTT.

This clone was found once. The gene calls are TRBV5-5 and TRBJ2-1; 9 bases align to TRBD2. Germline V gives CDR1 SGHKS, CDR2 YYEKEE (reference sequence). This CDR3 contains 15 residues. V was clipped by 1 base and J by 6 bases; unmatched bases: 5. This CDR3 is CASSLFLAGRNEQFF. In DNA form, the CDR3 reads TGTGCCAGCAGCTTGTTTCTAGCGGGGCGCAATGAGCAGTTCTTC. The full variable domain, rest sourced from reference TRBV5-5 and TRBJ2-1, is DAGVTQSPTHLIKTRGQQVTLRCSPISGHKSVSWYQQVLGQGPQFIFQYYEKEERGRGNFPDRFSARQFPNYSSELNVNALLLGDSALYLCASSLFLAGRNEQFFGPGTRLTVL.

J is TRBJ1-2 and V is TRBV9; D is perhaps TRBD1 (5 bases). CDR1 is SGDLS, CDR2 YYNGEE, per germline. The CDR3 spans 13 residues. V was trimmed by 2 bases and J by 8 bases, leaving 13 bases between them. The CDR3 DNA is TGTGCCAGCAGCGTTACCCCAGGGTACGGCTACACCTTC. Protein product: CASSVTPGYGYTF.

V gene TRBV11-2 combines with J gene TRBJ2-7; D is perhaps TRBD2 (5 bases). Germline V gene lookup returns CDR1 SGHAT and CDR2 FQNNGV. The CDR3 runs to 15 residues. V lost 5 bases and J 2 bases, leaving 16 bases between the germline ends. The DNA of the CDR3 is TGTGCCAGCAGCCGAGGGTGGGGTGGACCCTACGAGCAGTACTTC. It codes for CASSRGWGGPYEQYF.

J is TRBJ2-3 and V is TRBV4-1; 11 bases align to TRBD2. The CDR3 is 17 residues long. Losses at the gene ends were 0 bases for V and 7 bases for J; bases not matched to a gene: 9. The germline CDR1 and CDR2 sequences are MGHRA and YSYEKL. CDR3 DNA: TGCGCCAGCAGCCAAGATATAACTAGCGGGGGTGCAAATACGCAGTATTTT. It codes for CASSQDITSGGANTQYF.

For the CDR3, the DNA is TGTGCCAGCTCACCTACTACAGGATACTACGAGCAGTACTTC. This codes for CASSPTTGYYEQYF. V is TRBV18 and J is TRBJ2-7, with a weak D call TRBD1 (5 bases). CDR3 length equals 14 residues. CDR1 is KGHSH, CDR2 LQKENI, per germline. The germline V and J ends were trimmed by 3 bases and 3 bases, with 12 bases remaining between them.

This chain joins TRBV7-7 and TRBJ2-1, with TRBD2 matching over 10 bases. Trimming at V came to 1 base and at J to 8 bases, leaving 8 bases not matched to a gene. CDR1 SSHAT and CDR2 FNYEAQ come from the germline V gene (reference sequence). The CDR3 runs to 16 residues. The CDR3 reads CASSLEGLAIWDEQFF. The CDR3 coding sequence is TGTGCCAGCAGCTTAGAGGGACTAGCGATCTGGGATGAGCAGTTCTTC.

This chain links TRBV30 with TRBJ1-6, with 9 bases identical to TRBD1. Trimming took 1 base from V and 10 from J; bases not matched to a gene: 5. CDR3 length equals 14 residues. The germline gives CDR1 GTSNPN, CDR2 SVGIG (reference sequence). CDR3 in amino acids: CAWSGGQGLSPLHF. The CDR3 DNA reads as TGTGCCTGGAGTGGGGGACAGGGTTTGTCACCCCTCCACTTT.

This rearrangement joins TRBV6-1 to TRBJ2-2; no clear D. Trimming took off 7 bases at V and 0 bases at J, with 9 bases between the two ends. This CDR3 is 14 amino acids long. Looked up from germline, CDR1 is MNHNS and CDR2 is SASEGT. The CDR3 DNA sequence: TGTGCCAGCAAAGCTACAGCGAACACCGGGGAGCTGTTTTTT. It specifies CASKATANTGELFF.